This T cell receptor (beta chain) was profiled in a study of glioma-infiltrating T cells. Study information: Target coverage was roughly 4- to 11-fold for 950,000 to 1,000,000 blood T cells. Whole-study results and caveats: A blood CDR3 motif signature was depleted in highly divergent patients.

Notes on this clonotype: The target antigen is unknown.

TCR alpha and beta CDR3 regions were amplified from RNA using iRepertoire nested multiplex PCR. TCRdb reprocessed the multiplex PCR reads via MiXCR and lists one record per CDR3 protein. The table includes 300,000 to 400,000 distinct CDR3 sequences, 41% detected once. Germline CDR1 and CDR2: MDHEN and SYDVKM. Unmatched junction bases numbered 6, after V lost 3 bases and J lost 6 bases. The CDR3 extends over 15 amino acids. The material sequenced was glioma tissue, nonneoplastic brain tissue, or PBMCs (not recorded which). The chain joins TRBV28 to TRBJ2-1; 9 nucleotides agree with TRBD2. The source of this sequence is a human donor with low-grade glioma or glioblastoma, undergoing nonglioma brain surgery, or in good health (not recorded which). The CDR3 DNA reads TGTGCCAGCAGTTTTGGCGGGAGGGCCTTCAATGAGCAGTTCTTC. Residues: CASSFGGRAFNEQFF.